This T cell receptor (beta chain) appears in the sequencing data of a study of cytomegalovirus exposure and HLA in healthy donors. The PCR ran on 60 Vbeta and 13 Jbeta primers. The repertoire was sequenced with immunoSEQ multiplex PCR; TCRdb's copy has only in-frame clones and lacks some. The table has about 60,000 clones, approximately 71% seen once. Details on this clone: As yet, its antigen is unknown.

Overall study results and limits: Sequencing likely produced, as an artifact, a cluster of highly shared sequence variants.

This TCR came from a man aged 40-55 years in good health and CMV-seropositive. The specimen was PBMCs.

The CDR3 DNA sequence: TGCGCCAGCAGCTCAGGGACTAGCGGGGGTGAAGAGACCCAGTACTTC. Its protein is CASSSGTSGGEETQYF. The chain links TRBV5-1 to TRBJ2-5; 14 bases line up with TRBD2. The ends lost 3 bases at V and 3 bases at J; junction bases unmatched: 4. CDR3 length: 16 amino acids. Germline CDR1 SGHRS, CDR2 YFSETQ.